This entry lists 24 T cell receptor beta chains sequenced from one sample in a study of T cells expressing NK-cell markers. TCRdb reprocessed the 5' RACE reads and stores each CDR3 protein as one record, lacking DNA. This sample's clone table lists some 390,000 distinct CDR3 sequences. Sequenced material: blood T cells: a sorted CD56 or NKG2C T cell subset, CD4+ or CD8+ T cells, or bulk PBMC T cells (not recorded which). Receptor source: a woman aged 45 to 65 in good health.

The chain recombines TRBV24-1 with TRBJ2-1; TCRdb proposes TRBD1, but this gene call is untestable without DNA. The CDR3 loop spans 14 amino acids. Germline-derived CDR1 and CDR2 are KGHDR and SFDVKD. CDR3 sequence: CATSWGTDYNEQFF.

The gene calls are TRBV5-1 and TRBJ2-2; absent DNA, TCRdb's TRBD2 call cannot be checked. The CDR3 totals 13 residues. In germline, CDR1 is SGHRS, CDR2 YFSETQ. CDR3: CASGLAGNGELFF.

The genes are TRBV29-1 and TRBJ2-7; there is no DNA to check the TCRdb D call of TRBD2. Germline CDR1 is SQVTM and CDR2 is ANQGSEA. CDR3 length: 15 amino acids. The CDR3 reads CSVSGTSGKSYEQYF.

The chain couples TRBV20-1 to TRBJ1-2; the TRBD1 assignment by TCRdb is unverifiable without DNA. The CDR3 runs to 13 residues. Germline V gene lookup returns CDR1 DFQATT and CDR2 SNEGSKA (reference sequence). The chain's CDR3 is CSAYRTGGYGYTF.

The rearrangement joins TRBV5-1 to TRBJ1-6. The V gene's germline CDR1 is SGHRS and CDR2 YFSETQ. CDR3 length: 13 residues. This CDR3 reads CASSLDGSPPLHF. Filled out from reference TRBV5-1 and TRBJ1-6, the complete variable domain reads KAGVTQTPRYLIKTRGQQVTLSCSPISGHRSVSWYQQTPGQGLQFLFEYFSETQRNKGNFPGRFSGRQFSNSRSEMNVSTLELGDSALYLCASSLDGSPPLHFGNGTRLTVT.

The chain links TRBV29-1 to TRBJ2-1; lacking DNA, the TRBD1 call made by TCRdb goes unchecked. Germline CDR1 and CDR2: SQVTM and ANQGSEA. The CDR3 loop spans 16 amino acids. The chain's CDR3 is CSVEGALDRVYNEQFF.

The V gene is TRBV24-1, the J gene TRBJ2-1; the D call from TCRdb, TRBD1, cannot be confirmed without DNA. The germline V gene encodes CDR1 KGHDR and CDR2 SFDVKD. The CDR3 is 14 residues long. The CDR3 reads CATRGTGPDNEQFF.

V gene TRBV12-3 or TRBV12-4 combines with J gene TRBJ2-5. The CDR3 is made up of 16 amino acids. This CDR3 is CASSLFWRQGAETQYF.

The CDR3 loop is CASSLGGGVPNEQFF. The chain recombines TRBV11-3 with TRBJ2-1; without DNA, the TCRdb call of TRBD1 cannot be checked. The CDR3 consists of 15 residues. From germline, CDR1 is SGHNT and CDR2 YENEEA. The full variable domain, in which reference TRBV11-3 and TRBJ2-1 provide the parts outside the CDR3, is EAGVVQSPRYKIIEKKQPVAFWCNPISGHNTLYWYLQNLGQGPELLIRYENEEAVDDSQLPKDRFSAERLKGVDSTLKIQPAELGDSAVYLCASSLGGGVPNEQFFGPGTRLTVL.

The chain is built from TRBV7-8 and TRBJ2-3; TCRdb designates TRBD2, a call that cannot be tested without DNA. The V gene's germline CDR1 is SGHVS and CDR2 FQNEAQ. The CDR3 contains 17 residues. The CDR3 spells CASSLALAGGHTDTQYF.

The rearrangement uses TRBV19 and TRBJ2-1; TCRdb selects TRBD1, and the lack of DNA leaves this call unchecked. Germline values: CDR1 LNHDA, CDR2 SQIVND (reference sequence). There are 14 residues in the CDR3. The CDR3 protein is CASSYPGPSNEQFF. The full variable domain, with the rest looked up from reference TRBV19 and TRBJ2-1, is DGGITQSPKYLFRKEGQNVTLSCEQNLNHDAMYWYRQDPGQGLRLIYYSQIVNDFQKGDIAEGYSVSREKKESFPLTVTSAQKNPTAFYLCASSYPGPSNEQFFGPGTRLTVL.

The chain has TRBV5-6 and TRBJ1-5; TCRdb outputs TRBD1, but without DNA this stays unchecked. Germline V gene lookup returns CDR1 SGHDT and CDR2 YYEEEE. The CDR3 is 15 amino acids. CDR3: CASSKGQGSRQPQHF. Variable domain in full (rest from reference TRBV5-6 and TRBJ1-5): DAGVTQSPTHLIKTRGQQVTLRCSPKSGHDTVSWYQQALGQGPQFIFQYYEEEERQRGNFPDRFSGHQFPNYSSELNVNALLLGDSALYLCASSKGQGSRQPQHFGDGTRLSIL.

This sequence joins TRBV5-1 and TRBJ2-2; TCRdb proposes TRBD1, but this gene call is untestable without DNA. The CDR3 contains 15 residues. The germline gives CDR1 SGHRS, CDR2 YFSETQ. This CDR3 reads CASSMLGQGAGELFF.

CDR3 amino acids: CATSRAFPTDTQYF. The V call is TRBV15, the J call TRBJ2-3. Germline V gene lookup returns CDR1 LNHNV and CDR2 YYDKDF (reference sequence). This CDR3 has 14 residues.

Here the CDR3 reads CASSFFTTENEQFF. J is TRBJ2-1 and V is TRBV11-2. Germline V gives CDR1 SGHAT, CDR2 FQNNGV. The CDR3 is 14 amino acids.

The chain joins TRBV12-3 or TRBV12-4 to TRBJ2-1; the D gene TCRdb calls, TRBD2, cannot be checked with no DNA. CDR3 length: 16 amino acids. The CDR3 spells CASRLRGTSSYNEQFF.

The chain carries TRBV7-9 and TRBJ2-5; TCRdb outputs TRBD1, but without DNA this stays unchecked. The CDR3 is made up of 13 amino acids. Germline values: CDR1 SEHNR, CDR2 FQNEAQ (reference sequence). Here the CDR3 reads CASRQGVGETQYF.

The chain carries TRBV5-5 and TRBJ2-2; TCRdb returns TRBD2, unconfirmable since there is no DNA. Germline loops: CDR1 SGHKS, CDR2 YYEKEE (reference sequence). This CDR3 has 15 residues. The CDR3: CASSLGLGVTGELFF.

V is TRBV11-2 and J is TRBJ2-1; TCRdb's D gene call, TRBD2, goes unchecked for lack of DNA. CDR3 length: 12 amino acids. Germline V gene lookup returns CDR1 SGHAT and CDR2 FQNNGV. CDR3 in amino acids: CASSTDALQVFF. Variable domain in full (rest from reference TRBV11-2 and TRBJ2-1): EAGVAQSPRYKIIEKRQSVAFWCNPISGHATLYWYQQILGQGPKLLIQFQNNGVVDDSQLPKDRFSAERLKGVDSTLKIQPAKLEDSAVYLCASSTDALQVFFGPGTRLTVL.

The gene calls are TRBV7-9 and TRBJ1-4; TCRdb indicates TRBD1, and absent DNA this call remains unverified. This CDR3 has 15 amino acids. Germline assignment: CDR1 SEHNR and CDR2 FQNEAQ (reference sequence). The CDR3 reads CASSRATGVREKLFF.

J is TRBJ2-2 and V is TRBV13; TCRdb's D call of TRBD1 is untestable without DNA. From germline, CDR1 is PRHDT and CDR2 FYEKMQ (reference sequence). The CDR3 runs to 14 residues. The CDR3 sequence is CATSLTGDTGELFF. Combining the CDR3 with reference TRBV13 and TRBJ2-2 gives the whole variable domain AAGVIQSPRHLIKEKRETATLKCYPIPRHDTVYWYQQGPGQDPQFLISFYEKMQSDKGSIPDRFSAQQFSDYHSELNMSSLELGDSALYFCATSLTGDTGELFFGEGSRLTVL.

V gene TRBV4-2 combines with J gene TRBJ2-3; no DNA is available, so the TRBD2 call from TCRdb remains unchecked. There are 16 residues in the CDR3. CDR1 LGHNA and CDR2 YNFKEQ come from the germline V gene. The CDR3: CASSQDKTGGPDTQYF.

The gene calls are TRBV14 and TRBJ1-4; with no DNA, the TCRdb D assignment of TRBD1 cannot be verified. CDR1 and CDR2 from the germline V gene are SGHDN and FVKESK. This CDR3 comprises 17 residues. CDR3 sequence: CASSQEQPGPLNEKLFF. The entire variable domain, with the rest obtained from reference TRBV14 and TRBJ1-4, is as follows: EAGVTQFPSHSVIEKGQTVTLRCDPISGHDNLYWYRRVMGKEIKFLLHFVKESKQDESGMPNNRFLAERTGGTYSTLKVQPAELEDSGVYFCASSQEQPGPLNEKLFFGSGTQLSVL.

The V gene is TRBV29-1, the J gene TRBJ1-2; TCRdb proposes TRBD1, but this gene call is untestable without DNA. Germline assignment: CDR1 SQVTM and CDR2 ANQGSEA. There are 14 residues in the CDR3. CDR3: CSVDRTENNYGYTF.